This T cell receptor (beta chain) was obtained from a study of shared clonotypes between healthy human individuals. A word on this clone: Its antigen is undetermined.

Points from the study as a whole: Shared across a handful of donors were about 4.8% of the naive CD4 clonotypes.

TCRdb's copy holds only in-frame clones and misses some; the assay was immunoSEQ multiplex PCR. Among some 1,600,000 clones listed, 95% to 99% were seen once. CDR1 is MDHEN, CDR2 SYDVKM, per germline. Trimming took 7 bases from V and 4 from J, leaving 5 bases between them. This CDR3 region has 11 residues. The TCR comes from a man between 25 and 39 years old in good health. This sequence joins TRBV28 and TRBJ1-3; no firm D call. The sequenced sample consisted of naive CD4+ T cells sorted from blood. As for subset: CD45RA+ positively selected. The CDR3, as DNA: TGTGCCAGCATTCGGGGAAACACCATATATTTT. Residues: CASIRGNTIYF. The complete variable domain, with remaining parts taken from reference TRBV28 and TRBJ1-3, reads DVKVTQSSRYLVKRTGEKVFLECVQDMDHENMFWYRQDPGLGLRLIYFSYDVKMKEKGDIPEGYSVSREKKERFSLILESASTNQTSMYLCASIRGNTIYFGEGSWLTVV.